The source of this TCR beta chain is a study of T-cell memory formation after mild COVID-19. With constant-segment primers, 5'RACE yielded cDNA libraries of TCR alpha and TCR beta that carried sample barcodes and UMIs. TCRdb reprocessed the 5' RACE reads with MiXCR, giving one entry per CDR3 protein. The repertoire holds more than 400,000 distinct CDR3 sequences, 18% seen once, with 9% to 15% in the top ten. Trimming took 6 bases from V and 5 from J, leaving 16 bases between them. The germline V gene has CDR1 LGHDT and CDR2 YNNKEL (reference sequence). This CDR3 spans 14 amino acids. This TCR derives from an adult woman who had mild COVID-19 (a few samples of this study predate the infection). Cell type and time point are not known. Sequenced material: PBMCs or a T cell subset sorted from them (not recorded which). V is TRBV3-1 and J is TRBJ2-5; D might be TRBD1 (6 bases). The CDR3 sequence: CASSHPQGGETQYF. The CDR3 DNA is TGTGCCAGCAGTCATCCACAGGGCGGCGAGACCCAGTACTTC.